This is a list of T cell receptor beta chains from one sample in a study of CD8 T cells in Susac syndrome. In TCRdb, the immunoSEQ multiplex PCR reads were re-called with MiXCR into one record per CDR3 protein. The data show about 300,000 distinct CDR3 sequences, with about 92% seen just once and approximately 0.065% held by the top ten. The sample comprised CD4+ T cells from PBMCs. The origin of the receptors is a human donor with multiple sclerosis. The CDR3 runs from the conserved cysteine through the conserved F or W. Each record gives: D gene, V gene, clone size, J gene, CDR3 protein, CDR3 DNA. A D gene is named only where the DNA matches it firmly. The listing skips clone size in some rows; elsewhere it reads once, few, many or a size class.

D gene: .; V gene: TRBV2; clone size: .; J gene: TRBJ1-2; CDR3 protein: CASSEGGYYGYTF; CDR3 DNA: TGTGCCAGCAGCGAAGGGGGGTACTATGGCTACACCTTC
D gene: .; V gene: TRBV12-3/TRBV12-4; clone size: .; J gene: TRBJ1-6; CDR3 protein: CASSFVGAGSPLHF; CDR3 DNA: TGTGCCAGCAGTTTTGTGGGCGCGGGTTCACCCCTCCACTTT
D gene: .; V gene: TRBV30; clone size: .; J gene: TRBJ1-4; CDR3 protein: CAWSVPPRRRNEKLFF; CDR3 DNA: TGTGCCTGGAGTGTCCCCCCTAGGCGGAGAAATGAAAAACTGTTTTTT
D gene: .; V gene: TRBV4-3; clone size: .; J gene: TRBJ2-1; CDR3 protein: CASSQGWSTSSYNEQFF; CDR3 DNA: TGCGCCAGCAGCCAAGGTTGGAGCACTTCCTCTTACAATGAGCAGTTCTTC
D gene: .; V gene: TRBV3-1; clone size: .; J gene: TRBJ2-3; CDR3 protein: CASSQSHGGSTDTQYF; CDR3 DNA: TGTGCCAGCAGCCAATCCCACGGGGGTAGCACAGATACGCAGTATTTT
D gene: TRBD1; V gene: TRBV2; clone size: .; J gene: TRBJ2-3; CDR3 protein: CASSADRVAMDTQYF; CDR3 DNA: TGTGCCAGCAGCGCAGACAGGGTGGCTATGGATACGCAGTATTTT
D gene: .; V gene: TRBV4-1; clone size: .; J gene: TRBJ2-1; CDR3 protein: CASSQDRASSGYNEQFF; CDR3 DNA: TGCGCCAGCAGCCAAGATCGGGCGAGTTCTGGATACAATGAGCAGTTCTTC
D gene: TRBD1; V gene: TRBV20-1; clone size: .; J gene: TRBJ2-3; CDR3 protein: CSARDGTGAKDTQYF; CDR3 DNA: TGCAGTGCTAGAGATGGGACAGGGGCCAAAGATACGCAGTATTTT
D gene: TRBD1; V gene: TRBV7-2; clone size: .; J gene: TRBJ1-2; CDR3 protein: CASSYQYLRDRGPHGYTF; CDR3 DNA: TGTGCCAGCAGCTACCAGTATCTCCGGGACAGGGGGCCCCATGGCTACACCTTC
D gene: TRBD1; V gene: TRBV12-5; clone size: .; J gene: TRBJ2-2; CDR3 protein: CASGLGTGFTGELFF; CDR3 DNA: TGTGCTAGTGGTTTGGGGACAGGGTTCACCGGGGAGCTGTTTTTT
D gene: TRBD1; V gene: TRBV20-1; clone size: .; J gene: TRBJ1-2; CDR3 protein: CSARAQGIGNYGYTF; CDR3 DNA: TGCAGTGCTAGAGCACAGGGGATTGGGAACTATGGCTACACCTTC
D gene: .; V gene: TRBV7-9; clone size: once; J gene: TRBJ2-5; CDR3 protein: CASSYRSNRWRETQYF; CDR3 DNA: TGTGCCAGCAGCTACCGGAGCAACCGTTGGAGGGAGACCCAGTACTTC
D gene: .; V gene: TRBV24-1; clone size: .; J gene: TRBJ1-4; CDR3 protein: CATSPTPDDGEKLFF; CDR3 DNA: TGTGCCACCAGTCCGACCCCGGATGATGGTGAAAAACTGTTTTTT
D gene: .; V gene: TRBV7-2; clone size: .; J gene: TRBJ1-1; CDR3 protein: CASSLGFGQPNTEAFF; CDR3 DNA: TGTGCCAGCAGCTTAGGGTTCGGGCAGCCAAACACTGAAGCTTTCTTT
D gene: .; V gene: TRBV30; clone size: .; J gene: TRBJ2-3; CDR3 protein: CAWTRSTDTQYF; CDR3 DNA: TGTGCCTGGACACGTAGCACAGATACGCAGTATTTT
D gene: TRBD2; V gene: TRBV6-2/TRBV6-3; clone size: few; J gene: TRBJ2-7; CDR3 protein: CASSYSGGLAGDNLNEQYF; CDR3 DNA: TGTGCCAGCAGTTACTCGGGCGGACTAGCGGGAGATAATCTCAACGAGCAGTACTTC
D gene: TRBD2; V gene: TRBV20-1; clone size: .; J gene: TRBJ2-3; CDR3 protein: CSASLRLAGGQPSTDTQYF; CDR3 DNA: TGCAGTGCTAGTTTGAGACTAGCGGGAGGACAGCCGAGCACAGATACGCAGTATTTT
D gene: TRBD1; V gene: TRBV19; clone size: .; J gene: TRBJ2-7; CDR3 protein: CASSMRVGTGGDEQYF; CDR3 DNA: TGTGCCAGTAGTATGAGAGTTGGGACAGGGGGCGACGAGCAGTACTTC
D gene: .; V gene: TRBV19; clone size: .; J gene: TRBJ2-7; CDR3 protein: CASSIGRGAIPHEQYF; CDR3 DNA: TGTGCCAGTAGTATTGGCCGGGGGGCGATTCCCCACGAGCAGTACTTC
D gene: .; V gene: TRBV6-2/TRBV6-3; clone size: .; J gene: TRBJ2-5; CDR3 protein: CASSPRRETQYF; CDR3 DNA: TGTGCCAGCAGTCCCCGTAGGGAGACCCAGTACTTC
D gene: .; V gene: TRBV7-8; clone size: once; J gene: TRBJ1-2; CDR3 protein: CASSPNQAGGYTF; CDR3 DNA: TGTGCCAGCAGCCCAAACCAGGCGGGTGGCTACACCTTC
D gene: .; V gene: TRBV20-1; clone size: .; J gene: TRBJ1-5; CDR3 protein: CSAKDRMGGQIFNQPQHF; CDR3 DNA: TGCAGTGCTAAAGATAGGATGGGTGGGCAGATCTTTAATCAGCCCCAGCATTTT